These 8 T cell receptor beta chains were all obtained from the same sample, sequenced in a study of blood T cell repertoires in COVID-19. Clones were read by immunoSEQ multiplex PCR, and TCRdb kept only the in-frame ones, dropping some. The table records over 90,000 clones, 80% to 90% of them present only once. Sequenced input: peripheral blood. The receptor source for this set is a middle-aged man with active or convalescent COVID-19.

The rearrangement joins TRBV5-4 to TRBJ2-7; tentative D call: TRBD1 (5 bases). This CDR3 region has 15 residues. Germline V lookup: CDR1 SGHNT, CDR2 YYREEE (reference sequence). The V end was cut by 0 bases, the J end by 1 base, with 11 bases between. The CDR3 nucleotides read TGTGCCAGCAGCTTGGACTGGGGCAGTTCCTACGAGCAGTACTTC. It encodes CASSLDWGSSYEQYF.

CDR3 in amino acids: CASSLGGRVNPFF. In DNA, the CDR3 is TGTGCCAGCAGCTTAGGAGGCAGAGTGAATCCGTTCTTC. J is TRBJ2-1 and V is TRBV7-2; D gene ambiguous. V gave up 1 base and J gave up 15 bases, with 16 bases separating them. The CDR3 consists of 13 residues. Germline assignment: CDR1 SGHTA and CDR2 FQGNSA.

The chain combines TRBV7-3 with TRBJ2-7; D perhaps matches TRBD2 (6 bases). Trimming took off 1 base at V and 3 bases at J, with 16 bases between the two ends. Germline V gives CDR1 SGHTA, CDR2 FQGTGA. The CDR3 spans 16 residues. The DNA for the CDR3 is TGTGCCAGCAGCTTAAGTTGGGGGGAGACAGTCTACGAGCAGTACTTC. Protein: CASSLSWGETVYEQYF.

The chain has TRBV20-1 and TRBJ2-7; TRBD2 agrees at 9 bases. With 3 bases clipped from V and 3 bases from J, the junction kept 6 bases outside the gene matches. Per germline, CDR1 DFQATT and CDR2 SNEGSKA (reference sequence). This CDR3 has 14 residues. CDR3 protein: CSASDPAGGYEQYF. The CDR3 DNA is TGCAGTGCTAGTGATCCAGCGGGGGGCTACGAGCAGTACTTC.

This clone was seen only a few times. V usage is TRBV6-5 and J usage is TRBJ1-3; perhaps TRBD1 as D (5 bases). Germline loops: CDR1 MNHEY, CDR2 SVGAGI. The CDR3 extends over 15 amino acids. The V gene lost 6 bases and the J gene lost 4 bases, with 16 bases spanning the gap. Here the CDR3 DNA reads TGTGCCAGCAGCCCCTACAGGCTAGGAGGAAACACCATATATTTT. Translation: CASSPYRLGGNTIYF.

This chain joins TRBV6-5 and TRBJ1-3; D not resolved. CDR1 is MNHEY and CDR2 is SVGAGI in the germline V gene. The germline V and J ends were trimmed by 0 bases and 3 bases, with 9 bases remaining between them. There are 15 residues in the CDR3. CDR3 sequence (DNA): TGTGCCAGCAGTTACTCCCGCACCGGTGGAAACACCATATATTTT. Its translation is CASSYSRTGGNTIYF.

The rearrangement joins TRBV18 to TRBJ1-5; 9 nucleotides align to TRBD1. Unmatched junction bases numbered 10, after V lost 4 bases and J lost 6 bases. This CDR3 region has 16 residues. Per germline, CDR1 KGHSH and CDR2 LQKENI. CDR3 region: CASSRATGGGRQPQHF. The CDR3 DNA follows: TGTGCCAGCTCACGGGCGACAGGGGGAGGACGTCAGCCCCAGCATTTT.

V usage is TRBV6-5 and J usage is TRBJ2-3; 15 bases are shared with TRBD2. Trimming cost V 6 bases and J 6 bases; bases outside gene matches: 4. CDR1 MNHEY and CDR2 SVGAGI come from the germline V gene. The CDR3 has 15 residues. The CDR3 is CASRGLAGGMDTQYF. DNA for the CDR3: TGTGCCAGCAGAGGACTAGCGGGGGGGATGGATACGCAGTATTTT.